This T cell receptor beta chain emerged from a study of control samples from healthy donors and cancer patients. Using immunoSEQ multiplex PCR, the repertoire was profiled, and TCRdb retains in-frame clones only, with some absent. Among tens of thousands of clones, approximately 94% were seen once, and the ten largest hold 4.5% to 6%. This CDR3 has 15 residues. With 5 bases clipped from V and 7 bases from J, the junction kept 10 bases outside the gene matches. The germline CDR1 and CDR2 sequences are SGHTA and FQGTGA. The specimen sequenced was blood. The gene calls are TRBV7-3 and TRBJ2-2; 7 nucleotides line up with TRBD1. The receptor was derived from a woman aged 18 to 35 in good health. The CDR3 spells CASSNNRGSGGELFF. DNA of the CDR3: TGTGCCAGCAGCAACAACAGGGGTTCGGGCGGGGAGCTGTTTTTT. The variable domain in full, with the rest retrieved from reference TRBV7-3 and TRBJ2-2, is GAGVSQTPSNKVTEKGKYVELRCDPISGHTALYWYRQSLGQGPEFLIYFQGTGAADDSGLPNDRFFAVRPEGSVSTLKIQRTERGDSAVYLCASSNNRGSGGELFFGEGSRLTVL.